The next 16 T cell receptor beta chains were all read from a single sample in a study of cytomegalovirus exposure and HLA in healthy donors. PCR involved 60 Vbeta and 13 Jbeta primers. Profiled with immunoSEQ multiplex PCR; TCRdb holds only in-frame clones, not every one. The repertoire holds about 150,000 clones, with about 85% as singletons. The sequencing sample was made of PBMCs. The receptors stem from a man aged 25-45 years in good health and CMV-seropositive.

The chain recombines TRBV4-3 with TRBJ1-1, with 8 bases that match TRBD1. Germline V gene sequence: CDR1 LGHNA, CDR2 YSLEER. The V gene end was trimmed by 3 bases and the J gene end by 5 bases; junction bases not matched to a gene: 8. The CDR3 runs to 15 residues. The CDR3 region has the DNA TGCGCCAGCAGCCATACGGACAGGGAGGTGACTGAAGCTTTCTTT. Protein: CASSHTDREVTEAFF.

The genes are TRBV6-1 and TRBJ2-7; possibly TRBD2 for D (7 bases). Per germline, CDR1 MNHNS and CDR2 SASEGT. The CDR3 extends over 17 amino acids. Trimming pared 3 bases from V and 0 bases from J, leaving 18 bases between. The CDR3 region is CASSEGGWGRSSYEQYV. The CDR3 nucleotides read TGTGCCAGCAGTGAGGGGGGGTGGGGGCGGAGCTCCTACGAGCAGTACGTC.

V is TRBV27 and J is TRBJ1-5, with D possibly being TRBD1 (5 bases). There are 14 residues in the CDR3. V was trimmed by 3 bases and J by 1 base, leaving 7 bases between them. Germline V gene sequence: CDR1 MNHEY, CDR2 SMNVEV (reference sequence). CDR3 coding DNA: TGTGCCAGCAGTTTCTGGGGCAGCAATCAGCCCCAGCATTTT. Its translation: CASSFWGSNQPQHF.

The V call is TRBV18, the J call TRBJ1-2; TRBD1 agrees at 8 bases. The CDR3 spans 13 residues. Germline CDR1 reads KGHSH; CDR2 reads LQKENI. With V trimmed by 3 bases and J by 8 bases, 5 bases remained unmatched. CDR3 nucleotide sequence: TGTGCCAGCTCACCTACAGGGGGAAGAGGCTACACCTTC. Encoded protein: CASSPTGGRGYTF.

This clone was recorded a few times. At one of its ends the junction is not consistent with the germline gene, which may arise from a read error. The V gene is TRBV7-9, the J gene TRBJ2-1; TRBD2 agrees at 8 bases. CDR3 length: 17 residues. Germline values: CDR1 SEHNR, CDR2 FQNEAQ (reference sequence). This CDR3 reads CSSSPPFRTSPYNEQFF. CDR3 nucleotide sequence: TGTTCCAGCAGCCCACCTTTTCGGACTAGCCCGTACAATGAGCAGTTCTTC.

This chain joins TRBV5-4 and TRBJ2-7, with 10 bases that match TRBD2. V shed 0 bases, J shed 4 bases, and the junction held 4 bases outside the gene matches. CDR1 is SGHNT and CDR2 is YYREEE in the germline V gene (reference sequence). The CDR3 has 15 amino acids. The CDR3 DNA sequence: TGTGCCAGCAGCTTGGCCCTAGCGGGAGTATACGAGCAGTACTTC. Protein sequence: CASSLALAGVYEQYF.

The J gene is TRBJ2-3, the V gene TRBV7-2; a weak D match, TRBD1 (6 bases). Trimming removed 1 base at V and 3 bases at J, with 11 bases between. Germline CDR1 is SGHTA and CDR2 is FQGNSA. This CDR3 spans 15 amino acids. The CDR3 loop is CASSLVGHITDTQYF. CDR3 bases: TGTGCCAGCAGCTTAGTGGGACATATAACAGATACGCAGTATTTT.

This clone was detected only once. J is TRBJ2-2 and V is TRBV6-5; D gene uncertain. V gave up 0 bases and J gave up 2 bases, with 10 bases separating them. The CDR3 is 16 amino acids. Per germline, CDR1 MNHEY and CDR2 SVGAGI. The CDR3 spells CASSYSMGSNTGELFF. The CDR3 DNA is TGTGCCAGCAGTTACTCGATGGGCAGCAACACCGGGGAGCTGTTTTTT.

The V gene is TRBV11-3, the J gene TRBJ1-2; TRBD1 agrees at 9 bases. Germline V gene sequence: CDR1 SGHNT, CDR2 YENEEA. This CDR3 contains 14 residues. The junction had 4 bases not matched to a gene; V was cut back by 0 bases and J by 8 bases. The CDR3 DNA reads as TGTGCCAGCAGCTTAGAACAGGGGGCATACGGCTACACCTTC. Its translation: CASSLEQGAYGYTF.

The gene calls are TRBV6-1 and TRBJ1-2, with 7 bases identical to TRBD1. Trimming removed 1 base from V and 4 bases from J; junction bases left unmatched: 3. CDR1 and CDR2 (germline): MNHNS, SASEGT. The CDR3 sequence is 14 residues long. For the CDR3, the DNA is TGTGCCAGCAGTGAAGTCGGGACAGCCTATGGCTACACCTTC. This sequence encodes CASSEVGTAYGYTF.

This CDR3 reads CASSQGLATADTQYF. As DNA, the CDR3 is TGCGCCAGCAGCCAGGGACTAGCAACGGCAGATACGCAGTATTTT. The rearrangement links TRBV4-3 to TRBJ2-3, with 9 bases matching TRBD2. CDR3 length: 15 amino acids. Germline CDR1 and CDR2: LGHNA and YSLEER. V was clipped by 3 bases and J by 4 bases; unmatched bases: 5.

The chain couples TRBV7-8 to TRBJ2-5, with 7 bases that match TRBD1. There are 14 residues in the CDR3. Per the germline V gene, CDR1 is SGHVS and CDR2 is FQNEAQ. V lost 5 bases and J lost 3; bases outside the gene matches: 6. Here the CDR3 DNA reads TGTGCCAGCAGCCCCCGAACAGGGGAAGAGACCCAGTACTTC. The encoded protein is CASSPRTGEETQYF.

This clone appeared a few times. This chain joins TRBV10-3 and TRBJ1-1, with D perhaps TRBD1 (6 bases). CDR3 size: 13 residues. Per germline, CDR1 ENHRY and CDR2 SYGVKD. V gave up 10 bases and J gave up 3 bases, with 15 bases separating them. The CDR3 sequence is CASAQGSYTEAFF. In DNA form, the CDR3 reads TGTGCCAGCGCACAGGGTTCGTACACTGAAGCTTTCTTT.

The chain uses TRBV5-6 and TRBJ1-1; D is possibly TRBD1 (5 bases). V lost 2 bases, J lost 4 bases, and 18 bases lay in between. Germline V gives CDR1 SGHDT, CDR2 YYEEEE. The CDR3 runs 16 residues. The CDR3 loop is CASSFFREGSATEAFF. Written as DNA, the CDR3 is TGTGCCAGCAGCTTCTTCAGGGAAGGGTCGGCCACTGAAGCTTTCTTT. The complete variable domain, with remaining parts taken from reference TRBV5-6 and TRBJ1-1, reads DAGVTQSPTHLIKTRGQQVTLRCSPKSGHDTVSWYQQALGQGPQFIFQYYEEEERQRGNFPDRFSGHQFPNYSSELNVNALLLGDSALYLCASSFFREGSATEAFFGQGTRLTVV.

The J gene is TRBJ2-3, the V gene TRBV7-6, with 9 nucleotides matching TRBD1. Trimming at V came to 4 bases and at J to 2 bases, leaving 4 bases not matched to a gene. CDR1 and CDR2 (germline): SGHVS, FNYEAQ. The CDR3 is 15 residues long. The CDR3 protein is CASSYRDRDTDTQYF. As DNA, the CDR3 is TGTGCCAGCAGCTACCGGGACAGGGACACAGATACGCAGTATTTT.

The genes are TRBV19 and TRBJ1-5, with 8 positions matching TRBD1. Germline CDR1 and CDR2: LNHDA and SQIVND (reference sequence). Trimming at V came to 5 bases and at J to 1 base, leaving 10 bases not matched to a gene. This CDR3 has 17 residues. In nucleotides, the CDR3 is TGTGCCAGTAGTCGAACCGACAGGGGAGCCAGCAATCAGCCCCAGCATTTT. Its translation is CASSRTDRGASNQPQHF.